This T cell receptor (beta chain) was found in a study of TIL therapy for anti-PD-1-resistant metastatic lung cancer. Turning to the study itself: Most patients had lung adenocarcinoma.

This CDR3 has 18 amino acids. Time point described: pre-treatment sample, taken before nivolumab and TIL therapy. Most excised metastases sampled were pleural nodules or supraclavicular lymph nodes. This was the immunoSEQ v3 assay. Libraries were prepared by immunoSEQ multiplex PCR; TCRdb keeps only in-frame clonotypes and omits some of them. Seen here are 45,000 to 60,000 clones, 65% to 80% observed once, and the top ten hold around 5.4%. This clone was detected a few times. The receptor's source is a person between 25 and 79 years old with non-small cell lung cancer. The rearrangement joins TRBV21-1 to TRBJ2-7; the D segment call TRBD1 is taken from the table without a DNA check. TRBV21-1 is a listed pseudogene. Sequencing was performed on tumor tissue, taken at baseline. CDR3 bases: TGTGCCAGCAGCAAGCCACTCTACGGACAGACCTTCTCCTACGAGCAGTACTTC. This translates into CASSKPLYGQTFSYEQYF.